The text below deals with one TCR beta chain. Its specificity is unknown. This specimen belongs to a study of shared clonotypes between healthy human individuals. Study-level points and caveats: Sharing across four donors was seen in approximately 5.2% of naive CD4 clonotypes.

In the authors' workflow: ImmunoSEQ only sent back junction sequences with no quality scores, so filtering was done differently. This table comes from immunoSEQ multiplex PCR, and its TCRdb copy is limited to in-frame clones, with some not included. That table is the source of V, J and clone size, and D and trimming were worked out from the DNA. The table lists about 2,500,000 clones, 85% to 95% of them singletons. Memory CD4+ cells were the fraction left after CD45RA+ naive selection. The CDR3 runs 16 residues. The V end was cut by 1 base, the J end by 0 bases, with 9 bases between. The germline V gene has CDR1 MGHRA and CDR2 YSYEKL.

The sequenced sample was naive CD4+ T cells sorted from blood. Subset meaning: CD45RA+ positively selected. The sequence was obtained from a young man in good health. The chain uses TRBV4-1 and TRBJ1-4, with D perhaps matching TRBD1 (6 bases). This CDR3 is CASSQGQATTNEKLFF. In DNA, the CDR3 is TGCGCCAGCAGCCAAGGACAGGCCACAACTAATGAAAAACTGTTTTTT.